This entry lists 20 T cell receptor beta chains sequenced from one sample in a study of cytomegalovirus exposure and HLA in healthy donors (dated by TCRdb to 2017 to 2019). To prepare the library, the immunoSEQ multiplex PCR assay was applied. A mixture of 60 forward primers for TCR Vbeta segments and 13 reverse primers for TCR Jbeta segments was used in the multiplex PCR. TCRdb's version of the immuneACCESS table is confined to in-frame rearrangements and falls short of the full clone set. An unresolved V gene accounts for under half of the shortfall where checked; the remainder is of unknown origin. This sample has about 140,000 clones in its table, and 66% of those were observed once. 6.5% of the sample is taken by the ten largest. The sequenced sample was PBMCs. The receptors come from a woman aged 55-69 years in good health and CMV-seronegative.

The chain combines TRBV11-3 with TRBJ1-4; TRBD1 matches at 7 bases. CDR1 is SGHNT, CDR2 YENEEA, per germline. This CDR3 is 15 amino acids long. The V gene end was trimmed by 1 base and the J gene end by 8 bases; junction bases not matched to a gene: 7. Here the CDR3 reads CASSLGARGQEKLFF. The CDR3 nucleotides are TGTGCCAGCAGCTTAGGAGCGAGGGGACAGGAAAAACTGTTTTTT.

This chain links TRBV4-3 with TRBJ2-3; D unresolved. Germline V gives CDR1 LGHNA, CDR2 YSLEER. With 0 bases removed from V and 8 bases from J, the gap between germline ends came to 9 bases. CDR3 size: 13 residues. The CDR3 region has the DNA TGCGCCAGCAGCCAAGATTCTAGAGGTACGCAGTATTTT. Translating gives CASSQDSRGTQYF.

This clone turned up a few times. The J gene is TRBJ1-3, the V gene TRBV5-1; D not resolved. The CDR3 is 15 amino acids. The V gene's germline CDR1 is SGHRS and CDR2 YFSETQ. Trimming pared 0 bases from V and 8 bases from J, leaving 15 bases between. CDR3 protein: CASSLERPQADTIYF. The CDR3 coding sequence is TGCGCCAGCAGCTTGGAAAGGCCCCAAGCGGACACCATATATTTT.

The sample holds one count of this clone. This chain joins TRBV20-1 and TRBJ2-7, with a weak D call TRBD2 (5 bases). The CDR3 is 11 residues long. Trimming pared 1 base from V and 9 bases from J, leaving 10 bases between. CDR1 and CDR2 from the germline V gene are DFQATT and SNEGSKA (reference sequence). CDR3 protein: CSARGASGQYF. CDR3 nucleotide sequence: TGCAGTGCTAGAGGCGCCAGCGGGCAGTACTTC.

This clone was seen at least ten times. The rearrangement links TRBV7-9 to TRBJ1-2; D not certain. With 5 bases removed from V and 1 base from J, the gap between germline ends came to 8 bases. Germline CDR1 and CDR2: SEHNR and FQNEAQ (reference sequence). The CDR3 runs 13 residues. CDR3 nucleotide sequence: TGTGCCAGCAGCCCCCAGTTTAACTATGGCTACACCTTC. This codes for CASSPQFNYGYTF.

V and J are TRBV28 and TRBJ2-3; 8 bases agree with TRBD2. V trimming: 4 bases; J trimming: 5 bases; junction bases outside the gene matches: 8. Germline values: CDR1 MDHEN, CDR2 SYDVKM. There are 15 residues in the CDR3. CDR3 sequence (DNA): TGTGCCAGCAGTTCGCGAGCGGGAGCAAGAGATACGCAGTATTTT. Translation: CASSSRAGARDTQYF.

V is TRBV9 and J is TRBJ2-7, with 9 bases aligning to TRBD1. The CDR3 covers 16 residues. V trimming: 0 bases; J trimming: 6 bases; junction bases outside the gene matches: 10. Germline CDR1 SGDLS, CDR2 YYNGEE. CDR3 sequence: CASSVGGQGPIGEQYF. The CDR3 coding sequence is TGTGCCAGCAGCGTAGGGGGACAGGGCCCGATCGGCGAGCAGTACTTC.

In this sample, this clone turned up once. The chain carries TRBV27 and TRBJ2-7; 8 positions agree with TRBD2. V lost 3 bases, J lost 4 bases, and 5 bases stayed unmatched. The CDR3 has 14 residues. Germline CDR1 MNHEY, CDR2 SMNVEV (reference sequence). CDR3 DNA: TGTGCCAGCAGTTTCAAGCGGGAGTGGTACGAGCAGTACTTC. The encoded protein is CASSFKREWYEQYF.

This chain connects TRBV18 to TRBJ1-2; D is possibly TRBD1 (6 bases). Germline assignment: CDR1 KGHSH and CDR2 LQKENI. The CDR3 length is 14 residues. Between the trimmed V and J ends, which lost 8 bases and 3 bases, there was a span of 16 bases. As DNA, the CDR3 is TGTGCCAGCACCTATACAGGGATCGACTATGGCTACACCTTC. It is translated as CASTYTGIDYGYTF.

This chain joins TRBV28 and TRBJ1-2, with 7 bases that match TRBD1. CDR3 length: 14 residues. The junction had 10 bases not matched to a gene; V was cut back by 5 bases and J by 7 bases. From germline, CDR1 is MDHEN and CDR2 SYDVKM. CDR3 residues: CASSATGTDFGYTF. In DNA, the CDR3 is TGTGCCAGCAGTGCGACCGGGACAGACTTTGGCTACACCTTC.

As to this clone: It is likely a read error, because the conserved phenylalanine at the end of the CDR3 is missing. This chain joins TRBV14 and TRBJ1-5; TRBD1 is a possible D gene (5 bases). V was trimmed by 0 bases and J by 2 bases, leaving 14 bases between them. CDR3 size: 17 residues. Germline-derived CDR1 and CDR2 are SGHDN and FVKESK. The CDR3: CASSQDPRVNGNQPQHS. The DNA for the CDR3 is TGTGCCAGCAGCCAAGATCCCAGGGTGAACGGCAATCAGCCCCAGCATTCT.

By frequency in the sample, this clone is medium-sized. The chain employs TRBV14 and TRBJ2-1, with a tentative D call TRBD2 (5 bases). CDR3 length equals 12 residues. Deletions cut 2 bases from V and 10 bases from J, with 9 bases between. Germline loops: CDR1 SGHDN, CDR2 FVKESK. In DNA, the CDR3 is TGTGCCAGCAGCCAATCTAGGGAGGAGCAGTTCTTC. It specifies CASSQSREEQFF.

CDR3 amino acids: CASSLMRGVYNEQFF. DNA for the CDR3: TGCGCCAGCAGCTTGATGCGGGGGGTATACAATGAGCAGTTCTTC. The rearrangement links TRBV5-1 to TRBJ2-1, with 8 bases matching TRBD2. Germline assignment: CDR1 SGHRS and CDR2 YFSETQ. Trimming at V came to 1 base and at J to 4 bases, leaving 4 bases not matched to a gene. The CDR3 length is 15 residues. The entire variable domain, with the rest obtained from reference TRBV5-1 and TRBJ2-1, is as follows: KAGVTQTPRYLIKTRGQQVTLSCSPISGHRSVSWYQQTPGQGLQFLFEYFSETQRNKGNFPGRFSGRQFSNSRSEMNVSTLELGDSALYLCASSLMRGVYNEQFFGPGTRLTVL.

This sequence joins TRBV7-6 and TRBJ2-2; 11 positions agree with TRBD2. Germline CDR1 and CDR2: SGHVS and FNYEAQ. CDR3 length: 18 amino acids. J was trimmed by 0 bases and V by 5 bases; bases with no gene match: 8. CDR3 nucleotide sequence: TGTGCCAGCAGCCTAGGGGTACTAGCGGGGGCGAACACCGGGGAGCTGTTTTTT. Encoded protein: CASSLGVLAGANTGELFF.

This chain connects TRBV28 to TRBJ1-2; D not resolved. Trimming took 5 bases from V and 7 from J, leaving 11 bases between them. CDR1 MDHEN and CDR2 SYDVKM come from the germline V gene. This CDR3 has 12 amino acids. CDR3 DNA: TGTGCCAGCAGTACCCAACCGGGTGGCTACACCTTC. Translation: CASSTQPGGYTF.

In DNA form, the CDR3 reads TGTGCCAGCAGCGCAACAGGGGTAAACACCGGGGAGCTGTTTTTT. Amino acid sequence: CASSATGVNTGELFF. The rearrangement joins TRBV9 to TRBJ2-2; 7 bases agree with TRBD1. Looked up from germline, CDR1 is SGDLS and CDR2 is YYNGEE. The ends lost 3 bases at V and 2 bases at J; junction bases unmatched: 4. CDR3 length: 15 amino acids.

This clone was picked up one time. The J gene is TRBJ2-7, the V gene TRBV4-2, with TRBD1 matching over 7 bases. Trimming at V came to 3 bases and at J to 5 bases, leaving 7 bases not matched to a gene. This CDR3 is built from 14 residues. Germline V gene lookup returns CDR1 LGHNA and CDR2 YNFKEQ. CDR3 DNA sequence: TGTGCCAGCAGCCAGTCCCGGGACAGAGACGAGCAGTACTTC. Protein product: CASSQSRDRDEQYF.

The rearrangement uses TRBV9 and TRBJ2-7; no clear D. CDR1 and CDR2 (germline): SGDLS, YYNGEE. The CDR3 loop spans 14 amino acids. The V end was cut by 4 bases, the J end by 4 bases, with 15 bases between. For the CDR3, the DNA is TGTGCCAGCAGCCCCGGGTCCCCGCTTTACGAGCAGTACTTC. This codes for CASSPGSPLYEQYF. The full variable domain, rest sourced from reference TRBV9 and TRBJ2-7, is DSGVTQTPKHLITATGQRVTLRCSPRSGDLSVYWYQQSLDQGLQFLIQYYNGEERAKGNILERFSAQQFPDLHSELNLSSLELGDSALYFCASSPGSPLYEQYFGPGTRLTVT.

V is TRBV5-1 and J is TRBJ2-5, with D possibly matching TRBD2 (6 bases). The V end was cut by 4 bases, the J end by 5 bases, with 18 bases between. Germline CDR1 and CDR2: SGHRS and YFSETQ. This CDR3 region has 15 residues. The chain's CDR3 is CASSGPGLGRETQYF. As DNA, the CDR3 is TGCGCCAGCAGCGGACCGGGACTGGGGCGGGAGACCCAGTACTTC.

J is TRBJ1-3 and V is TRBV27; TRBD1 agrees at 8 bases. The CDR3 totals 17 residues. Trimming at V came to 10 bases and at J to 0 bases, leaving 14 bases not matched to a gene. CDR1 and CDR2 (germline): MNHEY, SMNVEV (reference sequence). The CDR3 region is CANKGGTGLNSGNTIYF. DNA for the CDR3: TGTGCCAACAAAGGGGGGACAGGACTAAACTCTGGAAACACCATATATTTT.